These T cell receptor beta chains were read from a single sample in a study of kidney transplant recipient with SARS-CoV-2 infection. In TCRdb, the reads were re-called with MiXCR into one record per CDR3 protein. The sample shows about 250,000 distinct CDR3 sequences, around 28% of them seen only once. Sample: a blood sample, taken at baseline and on approximately day 120 from a kidney transplant recipient. Source of these receptors: a male patient younger than 45 who had COVID-19 and was a kidney transplant recipient. These T cells may partly come from the graft donor. Both conserved end residues are part of each CDR3. A D gene is named only where the DNA matches it firmly. The listing skips clone size in some rows; elsewhere it reads once, few, many or a size class.

v_gene: TRBV19; d_gene: NA; j_gene: TRBJ1-5; abundance: NA; CDR3nt: TGTGCCAGTAGTATTGAGGGACGTTCCAATCAGCCCCAGCATTTT; CDR3aa: CASSIEGRSNQPQHF
v_gene: TRBV30; d_gene: NA; j_gene: TRBJ1-2; abundance: many; CDR3nt: TGTGCCTGGAGACTCCAGCGTTATAGAAAGACCTATGGCTACACCTTC; CDR3aa: CAWRLQRYRKTYGYTF
v_gene: TRBV24-1; d_gene: NA; j_gene: TRBJ1-1; abundance: many; CDR3nt: TGTGCCACCAGCCCCGGGGAATCAGGGATGAACACTGAAGCTTTCTTT; CDR3aa: CATSPGESGMNTEAFF
v_gene: TRBV28; d_gene: TRBD1; j_gene: TRBJ2-1; abundance: many; CDR3nt: TGTGCCAGCAGTTTCGGACAGGAGAGCTCCTACAATGAGCAGTTCTTC; CDR3aa: CASSFGQESSYNEQFF
v_gene: TRBV7-2; d_gene: NA; j_gene: TRBJ1-4; abundance: many; CDR3nt: TGTGCCAGCAGCTTAGTAAACCCTCCAACTAATGAAAAACTGTTTTTT; CDR3aa: CASSLVNPPTNEKLFF
v_gene: TRBV5-6; d_gene: NA; j_gene: TRBJ1-2; abundance: many; CDR3nt: TGTGCCAGCGAGCCAAACAATAGTCGAAAGACCTATGGCTACACCTTC; CDR3aa: CASEPNNSRKTYGYTF
v_gene: TRBV4-1; d_gene: TRBD2; j_gene: TRBJ2-2; abundance: many; CDR3nt: TGCGCCAGCAGCCCGCGCAACATGGGGACTAGCGGGGGGCCGGACACCGGGGAGCTGTTTTTT; CDR3aa: CASSPRNMGTSGGPDTGELFF
v_gene: TRBV6-6; d_gene: NA; j_gene: TRBJ2-7; abundance: many; CDR3nt: TGTGCCAGCAGTTACTCGACTCGAGACGAGCAGTACTTC; CDR3aa: CASSYSTRDEQYF
v_gene: TRBV12-3/TRBV12-4; d_gene: NA; j_gene: TRBJ1-1; abundance: many; CDR3nt: TGTGCCAGCAGTTTTACCAGGAACACTGAAGCTTTCTTT; CDR3aa: CASSFTRNTEAFF
v_gene: TRBV6-5; d_gene: NA; j_gene: TRBJ2-2; abundance: NA; CDR3nt: TGTGCCAGCAGTTCCCGAGGGGGGATAACCACCGGGGAGCTGTTTTTT; CDR3aa: CASSSRGGITTGELFF
v_gene: TRBV30; d_gene: NA; j_gene: TRBJ1-5; abundance: many; CDR3nt: TGTGCCTGGAGCGCAGGGGACGGACAGCCCCAGCATTTT; CDR3aa: CAWSAGDGQPQHF
v_gene: TRBV6-2/TRBV6-3; d_gene: NA; j_gene: TRBJ2-2; abundance: many; CDR3nt: TGTGCCAGCAGTACAGATTCGGTCGGGGAGCTGTTTTTT; CDR3aa: CASSTDSVGELFF
v_gene: TRBV6-5; d_gene: NA; j_gene: TRBJ1-1; abundance: many; CDR3nt: TGTGCCAGCAGTGACCTACAGGGTATGAACACTGAAGCTTTCTTT; CDR3aa: CASSDLQGMNTEAFF
v_gene: TRBV19; d_gene: TRBD2; j_gene: TRBJ2-1; abundance: few; CDR3nt: TGTGCCAGTAGTAGACGCGCACCCCGGCCTAGCGGGAGCTCCTACAATGAGCAGTTCTTC; CDR3aa: CASSRRAPRPSGSSYNEQFF
v_gene: TRBV20-1; d_gene: TRBD1; j_gene: TRBJ2-1; abundance: many; CDR3nt: TGCAGTGCTAGTTATTGGACAGGGAACAATGAGCAGTTCTTC; CDR3aa: CSASYWTGNNEQFF
v_gene: TRBV5-6; d_gene: NA; j_gene: TRBJ1-2; abundance: many; CDR3nt: TGTGCCAGCCCTAGCCCCAATAGTCGAAAGACCTATGGCTACACCTTC; CDR3aa: CASPSPNSRKTYGYTF
v_gene: TRBV19; d_gene: NA; j_gene: TRBJ1-1; abundance: many; CDR3nt: TGTGCCACCCGAACGGAGACTGAAGCTTTCTTT; CDR3aa: CATRTETEAFF
v_gene: TRBV5-1; d_gene: NA; j_gene: TRBJ1-4; abundance: many; CDR3nt: TGCGCCAGCAGCTTGATGGGGGCAAGTGAAAAACTGTTTTTT; CDR3aa: CASSLMGASEKLFF
v_gene: TRBV18; d_gene: NA; j_gene: TRBJ1-5; abundance: NA; CDR3nt: TGTGCCGGCTCAGGGGATTCGGAACAGCCCCAGCATTTT; CDR3aa: CAGSGDSEQPQHF
v_gene: TRBV12-3/TRBV12-4; d_gene: NA; j_gene: TRBJ2-2; abundance: many; CDR3nt: TGTGCCAGCACCACTTCGGCGGGGAGGACCGGGGAGCTGTTTTTT; CDR3aa: CASTTSAGRTGELFF
v_gene: TRBV11-3; d_gene: NA; j_gene: TRBJ2-1; abundance: few; CDR3nt: TGTGCCAGCAACGCCCATAGTACTAGCTTAGAATCCTACAATGAGCAGTTCTTC; CDR3aa: CASNAHSTSLESYNEQFF
v_gene: TRBV6-8; d_gene: NA; j_gene: TRBJ1-2; abundance: NA; CDR3nt: TGTGCCAGCAGTAAGGGAGAACGCTCTAGAAAGACCTGTGGCTACACCTTC; CDR3aa: CASSKGERSRKTCGYTF
v_gene: TRBV11-2; d_gene: TRBD1; j_gene: TRBJ1-5; abundance: many; CDR3nt: TGTGCCAGCAGCTTATCTCCGGACAGGGTCAATCAGCCCCAGCATTTT; CDR3aa: CASSLSPDRVNQPQHF
v_gene: TRBV27; d_gene: TRBD1; j_gene: TRBJ2-5; abundance: few; CDR3nt: TGTGCCAGCAGCGGGACAGGGGATTCCCAAGAGACCCAGTACTTC; CDR3aa: CASSGTGDSQETQYF
v_gene: TRBV12-3/TRBV12-4; d_gene: NA; j_gene: TRBJ1-2; abundance: many; CDR3nt: TGTGCCAGCAATCGCCCGGCAGGGGCGCGATCCAACTATGGCTACACCTTC; CDR3aa: CASNRPAGARSNYGYTF
v_gene: TRBV5-1; d_gene: NA; j_gene: TRBJ1-2; abundance: many; CDR3nt: TGCGCCAGCCATATAATATCGGTTCGAAAGACCTATGGCTACACCTTC; CDR3aa: CASHIISVRKTYGYTF
v_gene: TRBV20-1; d_gene: NA; j_gene: TRBJ1-4; abundance: many; CDR3nt: TGCAGTGCTAGAGTAATGCCGCTAAATGAAAAACTGTTTTTT; CDR3aa: CSARVMPLNEKLFF
v_gene: TRBV8-2; d_gene: NA; j_gene: TRBJ2-6; abundance: many; CDR3nt: TGTGGCATGTTACGTAGGATAACACAAAGTCGGGCCAACGTCCTGACTTTC; CDR3aa: CGMLRRITQSRANVLTF
v_gene: TRBV5-1; d_gene: TRBD1; j_gene: TRBJ1-1; abundance: many; CDR3nt: TGCGCCAGCAGCCTCAGGGGGGGGGGCGAGCACACTGAAGCTTTCTTT; CDR3aa: CASSLRGGGEHTEAFF
v_gene: TRBV3-1; d_gene: NA; j_gene: TRBJ1-2; abundance: many; CDR3nt: TGTGCCAGCAGCGCCGAAGCCACCCTTCGAAAGACCTATGGCTACACCTTC; CDR3aa: CASSAEATLRKTYGYTF
v_gene: TRBV19; d_gene: TRBD1; j_gene: TRBJ1-5; abundance: NA; CDR3nt: TGTGTCAGCAGTGGTGGACAGGGGGATAGCAATCAGCCCCAGCATTTT; CDR3aa: CVSSGGQGDSNQPQHF
v_gene: TRBV20-1; d_gene: TRBD2; j_gene: TRBJ2-1; abundance: NA; CDR3nt: TGCAGTGCTAGAGACGGGAGGAGCTCCTACAATGAGCAGTTCTTC; CDR3aa: CSARDGRSSYNEQFF
v_gene: TRBV13; d_gene: NA; j_gene: TRBJ2-7; abundance: many; CDR3nt: TGTGCCAGCAGCTTACTTGCGGAGTCACAGCAGTACTTC; CDR3aa: CASSLLAESQQYF
v_gene: TRBV6-2/TRBV6-3; d_gene: NA; j_gene: TRBJ2-7; abundance: many; CDR3nt: TGTGCCAGCGAGGGAGCATCCTACGAGCAGTACTTC; CDR3aa: CASEGASYEQYF
v_gene: TRBV5-4; d_gene: TRBD2; j_gene: TRBJ2-1; abundance: NA; CDR3nt: TGTGCCAGCAACTTGACTAGCTTCGTGGGTAGCTCCTACAATGAGCAGTTCTTC; CDR3aa: CASNLTSFVGSSYNEQFF
v_gene: TRBV5-4; d_gene: NA; j_gene: TRBJ2-3; abundance: few; CDR3nt: TGTGCCAGCAGCTCAAAAGGGTCAGGACCCACAGATACGCAGTATTTT; CDR3aa: CASSSKGSGPTDTQYF
v_gene: TRBV12-3/TRBV12-4; d_gene: NA; j_gene: TRBJ2-3; abundance: NA; CDR3nt: TGTGCCAGCAGTTACCAAGATACGCAGTATTTT; CDR3aa: CASSYQDTQYF
v_gene: TRBV6-2/TRBV6-3; d_gene: NA; j_gene: TRBJ1-2; abundance: few; CDR3nt: TGTGCCAGCAGTGTCCGGGGCTGCATCGGAAAGACCTATGGCTACACCTTC; CDR3aa: CASSVRGCIGKTYGYTF
v_gene: TRBV30; d_gene: NA; j_gene: TRBJ1-6; abundance: many; CDR3nt: TGTGCCTGGAGTGTACGAATCCCTCAAGGGTCCTATAATTCACCCCTCCACTTT; CDR3aa: CAWSVRIPQGSYNSPLHF
v_gene: TRBV6-5; d_gene: NA; j_gene: TRBJ1-1; abundance: many; CDR3nt: TGTGCCAGCAGTGAGGCCGGGGGCATGAACACTGAAGCTTTCTTT; CDR3aa: CASSEAGGMNTEAFF
v_gene: TRBV15; d_gene: NA; j_gene: TRBJ1-3; abundance: many; CDR3nt: TGTGCCACCAGCAGCCGGGATCTAGCCTTCTCTGGAAACACCATATATTTT; CDR3aa: CATSSRDLAFSGNTIYF
v_gene: TRBV5-1; d_gene: NA; j_gene: TRBJ2-3; abundance: few; CDR3nt: TGCGCCAGCAGCTTGCCCACAGATACGCAGTATTTT; CDR3aa: CASSLPTDTQYF
v_gene: TRBV19; d_gene: NA; j_gene: TRBJ1-2; abundance: many; CDR3nt: TGTGCCAGTAGTGTCGACGGACAGTTCTATGGCTACACCTTC; CDR3aa: CASSVDGQFYGYTF
v_gene: TRBV7-9; d_gene: NA; j_gene: TRBJ1-2; abundance: many; CDR3nt: TGTGCCAGCAGCAGAAGGTCATACCATGGAAAGACCTATGGCTACACCTTC; CDR3aa: CASSRRSYHGKTYGYTF
v_gene: TRBV3-1; d_gene: NA; j_gene: TRBJ2-5; abundance: many; CDR3nt: TGTGCCAGCAGCGCGTTCGATCCCATTTCTTTCTCTGAGACCCAGTACTTC; CDR3aa: CASSAFDPISFSETQYF
v_gene: TRBV6-2/TRBV6-3; d_gene: NA; j_gene: TRBJ2-5; abundance: NA; CDR3nt: TGTGCCAGCACCCAGAGGTGGCAGGGCGGAGAGACCCAGTACTTC; CDR3aa: CASTQRWQGGETQYF
v_gene: TRBV13; d_gene: NA; j_gene: TRBJ2-1; abundance: NA; CDR3nt: TGTGCCAGCAGCTTACTGGGGGAGAGCTACAATGAGCAGTTCTTC; CDR3aa: CASSLLGESYNEQFF
v_gene: TRBV5-4; d_gene: NA; j_gene: TRBJ1-2; abundance: once; CDR3nt: TGTGCCAGCAGCTTGGCCGGGTCAGGGCGGTCCCTGGGCCACACTTTC; CDR3aa: CASSLAGSGRSLGHTF
v_gene: TRBV11-2; d_gene: TRBD2; j_gene: TRBJ2-1; abundance: many; CDR3nt: TGTGCCAGCAGCTTAGATGACATCCGACTAGCGGGAGGATTCAATGAGCAGTTCTTC; CDR3aa: CASSLDDIRLAGGFNEQFF
v_gene: TRBV28; d_gene: NA; j_gene: TRBJ1-1; abundance: many; CDR3nt: TGTGCCAGCACCGACAGTGTGAACACTGAAGCTTTCTTT; CDR3aa: CASTDSVNTEAFF
v_gene: TRBV7-2; d_gene: TRBD2; j_gene: TRBJ2-7; abundance: many; CDR3nt: TGTGCCAGCAGCGAACGGACGGGGGGTAGCTCCTACGAGCAGTACTTC; CDR3aa: CASSERTGGSSYEQYF
v_gene: TRBV12-3/TRBV12-4; d_gene: NA; j_gene: TRBJ1-2; abundance: NA; CDR3nt: TGTGCCAGCAGTCTCTTCATCACAGCAGGAAAGACCTATGGCTACACCTTC; CDR3aa: CASSLFITAGKTYGYTF
v_gene: TRBV7-3; d_gene: TRBD2; j_gene: TRBJ2-3; abundance: few; CDR3nt: TGTGCCAGCAGCATGAGAATAGCGGGGGGGCCCACAGATACGCAGTATTTT; CDR3aa: CASSMRIAGGPTDTQYF